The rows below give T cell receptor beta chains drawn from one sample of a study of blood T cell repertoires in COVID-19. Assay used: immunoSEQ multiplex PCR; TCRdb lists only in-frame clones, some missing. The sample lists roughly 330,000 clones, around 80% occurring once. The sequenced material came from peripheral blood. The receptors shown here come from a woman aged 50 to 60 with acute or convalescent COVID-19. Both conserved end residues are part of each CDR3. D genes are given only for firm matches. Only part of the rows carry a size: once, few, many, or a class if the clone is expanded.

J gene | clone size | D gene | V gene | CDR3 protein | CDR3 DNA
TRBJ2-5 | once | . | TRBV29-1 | CSVEGGRETQYF | TGCAGCGTCGAAGGAGGTCGGGAGACCCAGTACTTC
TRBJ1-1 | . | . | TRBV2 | CASSVYSNTEAFF | TGTGCCAGCAGTGTTTACAGTAACACTGAAGCTTTCTTT
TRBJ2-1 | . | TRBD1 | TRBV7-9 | CASSHVGTGGPDEQFF | TGTGCCAGCAGCCACGTGGGGACAGGGGGCCCGGATGAGCAGTTCTTC
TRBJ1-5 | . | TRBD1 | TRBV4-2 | CASSPTGLESAPGIQPQHF | TGTGCCAGCAGCCCGACAGGGCTTGAATCAGCCCCTGGGATACAGCCCCAGCATTTT
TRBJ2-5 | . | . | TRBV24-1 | CATSDFVGEEETQYF | TGTGCCACCAGTGATTTTGTAGGGGAGGAAGAGACCCAGTACTTC
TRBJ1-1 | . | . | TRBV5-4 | CASSFGRGNTEAFF | TGTGCCAGCAGCTTCGGGAGGGGGAACACTGAAGCTTTCTTT
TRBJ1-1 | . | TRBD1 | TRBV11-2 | CASRSQGYTEAFF | TGTGCCAGCAGGTCACAGGGGTACACTGAAGCTTTCTTT
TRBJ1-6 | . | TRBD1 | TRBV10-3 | CATGGERGLRNSPLHF | TGTGCCACCGGGGGGGAGAGGGGGCTGAGGAATTCACCCCTCCACTTT
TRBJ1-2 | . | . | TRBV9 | CASSVGGPGYTF | TGTGCCAGCAGCGTAGGAGGTCCGGGTTACACCTTC
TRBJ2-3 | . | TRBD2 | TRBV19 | CASSPRTSGSTADTQYF | TGTGCCAGTAGTCCGCGGACTAGCGGGAGTACCGCAGATACGCAGTATTTT
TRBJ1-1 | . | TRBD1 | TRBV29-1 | CSVDRTGGTEAFF | TGCAGCGTTGATAGGACAGGGGGCACTGAAGCTTTCTTT
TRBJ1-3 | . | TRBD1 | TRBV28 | CASSLWDRFSPNTIYF | TGTGCCAGCAGTTTATGGGACAGGTTTAGCCCAAACACCATATATTTT
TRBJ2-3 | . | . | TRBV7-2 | CASSPQPLRPSTDTQYF | TGTGCCAGCAGCCCTCAACCGCTGCGGCCCAGCACAGATACGCAGTATTTT
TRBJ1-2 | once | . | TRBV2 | CASSREIGYTF | TGTGCCAGCAGCCGTGAGATTGGCTACACCTTC
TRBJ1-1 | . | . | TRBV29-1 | CSVGGPGLWENTEAFF | TGCAGCGTTGGGGGCCCCGGGCTCTGGGAGAACACTGAAGCTTTCTTT
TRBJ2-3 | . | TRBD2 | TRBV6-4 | CASSDTQAGEADTQYF | TGTGCCAGCAGTGACACACAAGCGGGGGAGGCAGATACGCAGTATTTT
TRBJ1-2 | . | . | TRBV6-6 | CASSYFPGDGYTF | TGTGCCAGCAGTTACTTCCCCGGGGATGGCTACACCTTC
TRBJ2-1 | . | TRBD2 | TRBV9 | CASTPGRGSYNEQFF | TGTGCCAGCACCCCCGGGAGGGGATCCTACAATGAGCAGTTCTTC
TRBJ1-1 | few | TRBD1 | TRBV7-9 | CASSSGQGMNTEAFF | TGTGCCAGCAGCTCTGGACAGGGGATGAACACTGAAGCTTTCTTT
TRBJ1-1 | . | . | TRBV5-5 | CASSLGAHTEAFF | TGTGCCAGCAGCTTGGGGGCCCACACTGAAGCTTTCTTT
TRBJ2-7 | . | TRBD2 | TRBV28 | CASSGASGNSYEQYF | TGTGCCAGCAGTGGGGCTAGCGGTAACTCCTACGAGCAGTACTTC
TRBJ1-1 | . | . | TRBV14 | CASSQAWGDGNTEAFF | TGTGCCAGCAGCCAAGCATGGGGGGACGGGAACACTGAAGCTTTCTTT
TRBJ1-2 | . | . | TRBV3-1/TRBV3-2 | CASSQWGGGHFGGYTF | TGTGCCAGCAGCCAATGGGGAGGGGGGCATTTCGGTGGCTACACCTTC
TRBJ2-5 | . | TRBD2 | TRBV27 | CASSGGAVETQYF | TGTGCCAGCAGCGGGGGGGCCGTAGAGACCCAGTACTTC
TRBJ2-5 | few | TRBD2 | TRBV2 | CASSDGTSAETQYF | TGTGCCAGCAGCGACGGGACTAGCGCCGAGACCCAGTACTTC
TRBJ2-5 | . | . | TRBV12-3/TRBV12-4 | CASSFSQIQYF | TGTGCCAGCAGTTTTAGCCAGATCCAGTACTTC
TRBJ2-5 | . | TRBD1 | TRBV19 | CATLDRGLGETQYF | TGTGCCACCTTAGACAGGGGCTTAGGAGAGACCCAGTACTTC
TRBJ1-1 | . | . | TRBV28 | CASSLWTGSTEAFF | TGTGCCAGCAGTTTATGGACGGGGAGCACTGAAGCTTTCTTT
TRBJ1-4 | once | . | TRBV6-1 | CASSEGPANEKLFF | TGTGCCAGCAGTGAAGGGCCCGCAAATGAAAAACTGTTTTTT
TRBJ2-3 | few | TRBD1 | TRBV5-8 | CASQGQGSTDTQYF | TGTGCCAGCCAGGGACAGGGAAGCACAGATACGCAGTATTTT
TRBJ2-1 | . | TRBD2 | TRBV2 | CASSRTSGTYNEQFF | TGTGCCAGCAGTCGGACTAGCGGAACATACAATGAGCAGTTCTTC
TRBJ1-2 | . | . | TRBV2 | CAIQTETYGYTF | TGTGCCATCCAGACAGAAACTTATGGCTACACCTTC
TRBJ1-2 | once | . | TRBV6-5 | CASSPQATGTYGYTF | TGTGCCAGCAGCCCACAAGCAACAGGGACCTATGGCTACACCTTC
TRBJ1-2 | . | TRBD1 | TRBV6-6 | CASSTQGSIYGYTF | TGTGCCAGCAGTACACAGGGGTCAATTTATGGCTACACCTTC
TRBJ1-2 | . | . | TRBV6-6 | CASSYALEGAGYTF | TGTGCCAGCAGTTACGCGCTAGAGGGCGCCGGCTACACCTTC
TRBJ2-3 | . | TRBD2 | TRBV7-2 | CASSPGGMDTQYF | TGTGCCAGCAGCCCCGGGGGGATGGATACGCAGTATTTT
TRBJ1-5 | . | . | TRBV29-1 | CSVESGVGNQPQHF | TGCAGCGTTGAATCGGGGGTCGGCAATCAGCCCCAGCATTTT
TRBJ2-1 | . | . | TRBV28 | CASSPGSAGINEQFF | TGTGCCAGCAGTCCAGGTTCCGCGGGAATCAATGAGCAGTTCTTC
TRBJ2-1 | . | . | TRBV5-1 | CASSQGGASYNEQFF | TGCGCCAGCAGCCAGGGCGGGGCTTCCTACAATGAGCAGTTCTTC
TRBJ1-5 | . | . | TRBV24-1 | CATSDSGSDNQPQHF | TGTGCCACCAGTGATTCAGGATCTGACAATCAGCCCCAGCATTTT
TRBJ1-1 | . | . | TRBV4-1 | CASSQDAPGGETFF | TGCGCCAGCAGCCAAGACGCCCCCGGGGGGGAAACTTTCTTT
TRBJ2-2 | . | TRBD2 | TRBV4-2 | CASSQDLGQRETNTGELFF | TGTGCCAGCAGCCAAGATCTGGGCCAGCGGGAGACGAACACCGGGGAGCTGTTTTTT
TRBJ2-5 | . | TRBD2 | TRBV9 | CASSVGLAAETQYF | TGTGCCAGCAGCGTAGGACTAGCTGCTGAGACCCAGTACTTC
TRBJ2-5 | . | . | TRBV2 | CASSDRGFRETQYF | TGTGCCAGCAGTGATCGCGGGTTTCGAGAGACCCAGTACTTC
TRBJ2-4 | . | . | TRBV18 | CASSPRPSGGSDKNIQYF | TGTGCCAGCTCTCCACGCCCCTCGGGGGGCTCGGACAAAAACATTCAGTACTTC
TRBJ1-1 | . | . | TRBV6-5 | CASSQSRGGSTEAFF | TGTGCCAGCAGCCAAAGCCGAGGGGGAAGCACTGAAGCTTTCTTT
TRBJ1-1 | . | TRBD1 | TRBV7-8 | CASSPIDRGEAFF | TGTGCCAGCAGCCCTATAGACAGGGGGGAAGCTTTCTTT
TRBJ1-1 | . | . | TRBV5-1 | CASSLAMGGTEAFF | TGCGCCAGCAGCTTGGCTATGGGGGGCACTGAAGCTTTCTTT
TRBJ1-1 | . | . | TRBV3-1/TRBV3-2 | CASRIQGNTEAFF | TGTGCCAGCAGGATACAGGGTAACACTGAAGCTTTCTTT
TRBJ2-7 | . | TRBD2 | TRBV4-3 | CASSLSLAESYEQYF | TGCGCCAGCAGCCTCTCGCTAGCGGAGAGTTACGAGCAGTACTTC
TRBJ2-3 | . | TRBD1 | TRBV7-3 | CATGQGNTDTQYF | TGTGCCACCGGACAGGGTAACACAGATACGCAGTATTTT
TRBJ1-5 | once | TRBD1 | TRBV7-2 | CASSLRTGVNQPQHF | TGTGCCAGCAGCCTCCGAACAGGGGTCAATCAGCCCCAGCATTTT
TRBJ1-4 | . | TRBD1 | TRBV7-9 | CASRPGQREEKLFF | TGTGCCAGCAGACCGGGACAGAGGGAGGAAAAACTGTTTTTT
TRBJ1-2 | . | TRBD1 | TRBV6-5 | CADGDRGLANYGYTF | TGTGCCGACGGGGACAGGGGCCTCGCTAACTATGGCTACACCTTC